This T cell receptor beta chain was obtained from a study of blood T cell repertoires in COVID-19. For the study at large: Some COVID-19 samples were acute and others convalescent; all came from the United States, Italy and Spain. PBMCs, B-cell-depleted T cells, or T cells were the source of the cDNA or gDNA that made up the material.

Original processing methods: Reference gene primer amplification gave nucleated cell count estimates. Some clones are missing from TCRdb's copy, which holds only in-frame ones; the method was immunoSEQ multiplex PCR. V and J calls and clone size follow that table, whereas D and trimming were derived from the DNA. The repertoire includes hundreds of thousands of clones, under 90% of them detected once, and over 8.5% sits in the top ten. This clone has a handful of counts. Germline-derived CDR1 and CDR2 are KGHSH and LQKENI. This CDR3 is built from 14 residues. V was pared by 1 base and J by 4 bases, with 10 bases between. Enrollment of patients from Seattle took place during active infection, with longitudinal follow-up.

The sequenced material came from peripheral blood. The chain joins TRBV18 to TRBJ1-1; D is perhaps TRBD1 (5 bases). The source of this sequence is a young woman with COVID-19, enrolled during active disease. The CDR3 bases are TGTGCCAGCTCACCACTGGGGGGTACCACTGAAGCTTTCTTT. This encodes CASSPLGGTTEAFF.